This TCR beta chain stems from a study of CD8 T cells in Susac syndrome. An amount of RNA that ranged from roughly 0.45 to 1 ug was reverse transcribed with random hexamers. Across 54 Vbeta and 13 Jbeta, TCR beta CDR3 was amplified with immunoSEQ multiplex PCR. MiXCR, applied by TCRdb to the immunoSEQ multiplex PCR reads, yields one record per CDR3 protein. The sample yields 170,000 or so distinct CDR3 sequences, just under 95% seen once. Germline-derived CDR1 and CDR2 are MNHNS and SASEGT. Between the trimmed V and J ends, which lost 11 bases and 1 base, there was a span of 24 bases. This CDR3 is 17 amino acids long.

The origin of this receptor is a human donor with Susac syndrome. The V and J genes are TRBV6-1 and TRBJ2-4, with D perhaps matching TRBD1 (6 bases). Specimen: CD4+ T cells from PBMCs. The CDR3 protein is CAVPGHLRLRAKNIQYF. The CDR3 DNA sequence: TGTGCCGTTCCGGGACATCTAAGACTTAGGGCCAAAAACATTCAGTACTTC.